This T cell receptor (beta chain) derives from a study of blood T cell repertoires in COVID-19. The overall study: Acute and convalescent COVID-19 specimens originated in the United States, Italy and Spain. The cDNA or gDNA used as material had been derived from T cells, B-cell-depleted T cells, or PBMCs.

In the study's own analysis: How many nucleated cells were present was estimated from reference gene primer amplification. The table came from immunoSEQ multiplex PCR; TCRdb's copy has only in-frame clones and leaves some out. V and J calls and clone size are copied from that table; D and trimming were computed from the DNA. The sample contains around 250,000 clones, around four fifths of which appear only once. After removal of 5 bases from V and 1 base from J, the junction contained 5 bases not matched to a gene. This CDR3 has 16 residues. Germline lookup yields CDR1 SGHAT and CDR2 FQNNGV. The receptor's source is a man between 60 and 70 years old who had recovered from COVID-19. The gene calls are TRBV11-2 and TRBJ2-2, with 9 bases lining up with TRBD1. Sequencing input: peripheral blood. CDR3 DNA: TGTGCCAGCAGCCGCGGACAGGGGCTGAACACCGGGGAGCTGTTTTTT. It is translated as CASSRGQGLNTGELFF.